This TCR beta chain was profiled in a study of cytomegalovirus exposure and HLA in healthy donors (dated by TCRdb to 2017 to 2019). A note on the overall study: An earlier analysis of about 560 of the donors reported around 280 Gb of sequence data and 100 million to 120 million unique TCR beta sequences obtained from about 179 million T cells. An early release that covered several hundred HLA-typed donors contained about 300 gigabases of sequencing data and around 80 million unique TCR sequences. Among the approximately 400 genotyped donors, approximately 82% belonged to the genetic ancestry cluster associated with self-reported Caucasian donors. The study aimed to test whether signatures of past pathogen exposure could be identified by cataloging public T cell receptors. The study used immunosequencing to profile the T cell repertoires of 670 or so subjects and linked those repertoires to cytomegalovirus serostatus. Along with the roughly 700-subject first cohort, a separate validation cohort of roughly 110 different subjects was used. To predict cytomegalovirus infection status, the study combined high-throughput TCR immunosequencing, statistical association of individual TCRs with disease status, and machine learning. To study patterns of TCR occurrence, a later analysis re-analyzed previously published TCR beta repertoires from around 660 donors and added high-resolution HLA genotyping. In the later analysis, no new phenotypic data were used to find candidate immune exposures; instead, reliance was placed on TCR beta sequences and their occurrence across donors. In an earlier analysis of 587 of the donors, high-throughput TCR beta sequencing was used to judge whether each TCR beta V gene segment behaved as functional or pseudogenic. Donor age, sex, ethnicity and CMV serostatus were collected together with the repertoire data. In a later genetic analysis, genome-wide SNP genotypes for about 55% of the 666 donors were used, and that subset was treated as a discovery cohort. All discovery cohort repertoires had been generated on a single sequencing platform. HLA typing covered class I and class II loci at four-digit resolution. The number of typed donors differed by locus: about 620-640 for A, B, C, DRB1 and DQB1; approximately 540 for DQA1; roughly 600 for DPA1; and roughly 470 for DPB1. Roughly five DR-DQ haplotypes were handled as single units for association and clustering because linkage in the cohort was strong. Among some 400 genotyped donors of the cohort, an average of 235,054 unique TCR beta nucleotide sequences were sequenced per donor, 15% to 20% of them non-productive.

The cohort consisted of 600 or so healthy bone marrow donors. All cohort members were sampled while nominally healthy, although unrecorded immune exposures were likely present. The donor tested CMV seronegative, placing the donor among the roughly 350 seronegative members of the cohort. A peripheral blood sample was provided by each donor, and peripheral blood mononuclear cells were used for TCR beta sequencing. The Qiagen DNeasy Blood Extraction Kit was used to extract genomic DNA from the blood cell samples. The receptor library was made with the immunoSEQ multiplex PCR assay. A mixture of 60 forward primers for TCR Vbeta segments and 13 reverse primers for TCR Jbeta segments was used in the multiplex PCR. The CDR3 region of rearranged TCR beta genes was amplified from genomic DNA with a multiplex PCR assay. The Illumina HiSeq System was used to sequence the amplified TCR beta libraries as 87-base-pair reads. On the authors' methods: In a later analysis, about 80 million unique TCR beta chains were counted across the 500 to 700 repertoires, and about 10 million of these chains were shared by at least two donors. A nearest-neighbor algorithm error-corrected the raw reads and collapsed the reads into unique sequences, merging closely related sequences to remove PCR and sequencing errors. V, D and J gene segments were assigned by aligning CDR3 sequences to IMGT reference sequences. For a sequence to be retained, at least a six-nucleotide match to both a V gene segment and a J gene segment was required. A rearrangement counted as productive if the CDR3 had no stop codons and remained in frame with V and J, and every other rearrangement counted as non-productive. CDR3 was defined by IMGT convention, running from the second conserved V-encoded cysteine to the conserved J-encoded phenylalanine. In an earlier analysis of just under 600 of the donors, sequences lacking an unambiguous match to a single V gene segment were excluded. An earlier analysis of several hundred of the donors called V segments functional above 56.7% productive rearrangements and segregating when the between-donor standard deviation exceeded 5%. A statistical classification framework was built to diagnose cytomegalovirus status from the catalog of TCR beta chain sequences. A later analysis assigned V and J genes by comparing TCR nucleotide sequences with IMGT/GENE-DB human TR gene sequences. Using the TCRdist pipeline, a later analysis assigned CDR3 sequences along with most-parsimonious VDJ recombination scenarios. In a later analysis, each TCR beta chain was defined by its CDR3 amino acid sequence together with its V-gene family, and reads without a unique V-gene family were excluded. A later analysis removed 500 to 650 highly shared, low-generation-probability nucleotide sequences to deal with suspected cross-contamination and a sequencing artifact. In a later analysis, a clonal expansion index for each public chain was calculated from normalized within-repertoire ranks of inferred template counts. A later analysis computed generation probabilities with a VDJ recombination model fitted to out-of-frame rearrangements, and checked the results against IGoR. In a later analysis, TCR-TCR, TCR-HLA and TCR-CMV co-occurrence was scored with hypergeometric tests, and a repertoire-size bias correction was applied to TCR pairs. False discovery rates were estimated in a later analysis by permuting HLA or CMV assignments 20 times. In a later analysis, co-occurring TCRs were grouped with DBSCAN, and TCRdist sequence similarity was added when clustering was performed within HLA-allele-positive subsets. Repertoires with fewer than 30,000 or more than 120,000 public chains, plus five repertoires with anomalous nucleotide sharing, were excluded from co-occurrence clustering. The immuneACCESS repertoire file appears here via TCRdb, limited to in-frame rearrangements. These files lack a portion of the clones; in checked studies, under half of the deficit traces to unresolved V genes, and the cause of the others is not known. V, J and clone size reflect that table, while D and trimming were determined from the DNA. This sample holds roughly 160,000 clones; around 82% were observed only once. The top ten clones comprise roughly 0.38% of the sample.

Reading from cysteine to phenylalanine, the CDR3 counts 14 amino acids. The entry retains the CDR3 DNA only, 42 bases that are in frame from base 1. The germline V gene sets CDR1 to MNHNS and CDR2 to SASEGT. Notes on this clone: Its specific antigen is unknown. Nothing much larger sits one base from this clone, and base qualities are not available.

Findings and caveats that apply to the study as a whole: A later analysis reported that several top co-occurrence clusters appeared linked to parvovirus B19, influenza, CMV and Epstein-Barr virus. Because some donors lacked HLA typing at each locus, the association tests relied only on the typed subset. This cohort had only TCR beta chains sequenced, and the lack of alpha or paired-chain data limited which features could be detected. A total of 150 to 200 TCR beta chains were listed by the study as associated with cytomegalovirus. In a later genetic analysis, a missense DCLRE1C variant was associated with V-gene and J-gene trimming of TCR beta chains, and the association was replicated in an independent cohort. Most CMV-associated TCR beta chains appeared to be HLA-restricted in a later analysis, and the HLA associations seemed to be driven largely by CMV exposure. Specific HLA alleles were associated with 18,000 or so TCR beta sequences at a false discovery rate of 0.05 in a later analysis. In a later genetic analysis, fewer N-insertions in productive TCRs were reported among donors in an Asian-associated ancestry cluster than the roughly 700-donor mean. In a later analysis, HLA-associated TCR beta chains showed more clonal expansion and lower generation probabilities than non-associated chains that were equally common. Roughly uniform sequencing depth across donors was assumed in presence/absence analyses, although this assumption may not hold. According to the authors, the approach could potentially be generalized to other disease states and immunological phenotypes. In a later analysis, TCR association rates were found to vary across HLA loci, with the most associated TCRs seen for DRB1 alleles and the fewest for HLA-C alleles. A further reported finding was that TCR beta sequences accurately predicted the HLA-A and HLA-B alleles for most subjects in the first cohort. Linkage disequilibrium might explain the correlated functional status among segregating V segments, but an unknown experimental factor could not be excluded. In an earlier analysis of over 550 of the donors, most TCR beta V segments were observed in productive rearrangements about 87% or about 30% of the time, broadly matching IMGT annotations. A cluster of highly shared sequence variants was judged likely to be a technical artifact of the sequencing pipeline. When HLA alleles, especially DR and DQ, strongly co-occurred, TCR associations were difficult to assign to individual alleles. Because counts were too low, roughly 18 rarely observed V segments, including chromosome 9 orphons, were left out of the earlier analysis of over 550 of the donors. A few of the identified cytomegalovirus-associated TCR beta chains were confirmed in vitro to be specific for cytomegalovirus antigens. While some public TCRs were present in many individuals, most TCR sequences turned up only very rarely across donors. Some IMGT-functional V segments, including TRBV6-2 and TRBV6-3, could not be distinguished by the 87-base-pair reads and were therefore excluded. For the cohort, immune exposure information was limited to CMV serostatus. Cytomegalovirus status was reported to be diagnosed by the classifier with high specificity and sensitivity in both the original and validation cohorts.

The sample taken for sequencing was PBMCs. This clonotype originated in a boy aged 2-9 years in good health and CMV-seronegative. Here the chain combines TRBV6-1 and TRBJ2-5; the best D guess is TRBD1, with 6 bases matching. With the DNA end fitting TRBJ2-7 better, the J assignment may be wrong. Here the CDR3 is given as CASSVYRENYEQYF. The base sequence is TGTGCCAGCAGTGTATACAGGGAAAACTACGAGCAGTACTTC.